This TCR beta chain was documented in a study of OX40 agonist ivuxolimab in advanced cancers. For the study in its entirety: Ivuxolimab, which targeted the costimulatory receptor OX40 (CD134), was an agonistic, fully human IgG2 monoclonal antibody. Three dose-escalation patients achieved partial responses, one with hepatocellular carcinoma and two with cutaneous melanoma. Intravenous ivuxolimab was administered to patients every 2 weeks at six dose levels: 0.01, 0.1, 0.3, 1.5, 3 and 10 mg/kg. Of the roughly 53 patients in dose escalation, about 20 had hepatocellular carcinoma, approximately 15 had melanoma, 9 had renal cell carcinoma and 9 had head and neck cancer. Peripheral TCRbeta sequencing was intended to test whether TCR sequence diversity was altered and clonal T-cell expansion was caused by ivuxolimab. In the dose-escalation cohort, 82.7% of patients were male, and the mean age was approximately 64 years, with a range of roughly 20 to 80. The paper reports the monotherapy dose-escalation portion (N of about 54 patients) of the phase I ivuxolimab trial. Patients were allowed to have had prior anti-PD-1, anti-PD-L1 or anti-CTLA-4 therapy, and roughly 40% of the dose-escalation patients had been treated with checkpoint inhibitors. General study outcomes and caveats: Low levels of normalized T-cell clonal expansion were also seen in some nonresponding patients. In partial responders in the 0.1-3.0 mg/kg groups, normalized peripheral clonal expansion was found to be among the lowest, especially among CD8+ T cells. Which antigens the clonally expanded peripheral T cells were specific for was not determined. At doses of 0.1 to 3.0 mg/kg, clonal expansion of both CD4+ and CD8+ blood T cells was observed from baseline to week 6. After ivuxolimab, expanded clones were on average more numerous among CD8+ T cells than among CD4+ T cells.

The trial excluded patients who had a history of autoimmune disease or were on systemic immunosuppression. In every dose cohort, peripheral blood was drawn for TCR sequencing at baseline, cycle 4 day 1, and cycle 7 day 1. The samples were drawn from a first-in-human, open-label, multicenter phase I dose-escalation trial of ivuxolimab. Adults with locally advanced or metastatic melanoma, renal cell, hepatocellular, or head and neck squamous cell carcinoma were enrolled in the trial. Before TCR sequencing, CD4+ T cells and CD8+ T cells were sorted from peripheral blood as separate populations. Measured from the cysteine to the phenylalanine, the CDR3 is 14 residues long. The sequence is cut down to CDR3 DNA, 42 bases in frame from base 1. From a lookup of the germline V gene (reference sequence), CDR1 and CDR2 are LNHDA and SQIVND. The germline V end is reduced by 6 bases and the J end by 3 bases; junction bases left unmatched: 5.

This clone was seen just once. No cognate antigen has been identified for it. Base qualities are missing; no much larger clone stands one base away. For sequencing of the TCRbeta CDR3 region, genomic DNA was extracted from the sorted cells. TCRbeta CDR3 regions were sequenced using the immunoSEQ Assay. This immuneACCESS table, as held by TCRdb, lists in-frame sequences with V and J called but not all clones. Of the missing ones, under half trace to an unresolved V gene in checked studies; the others have no known cause. The sample includes over 50,000 clones, with around 89% observed a single time. Of the sample, 18% falls within the top ten clones.

The chain uses TRBV19 and TRBJ2-7, with 10 bases in between that match TRBD2. This receptor was obtained from an adult with an advanced solid tumor such as melanoma, head and neck, liver or kidney cancer. The sample in question was CD4+ or CD8+ T cells sorted from blood, obtained in a trial of the OX40 agonist ivuxolimab. The bases are TGTGCCAGTAGCGCCGGGACTAGCGTCTACGAGCAGTACTTC. Its product reads: CASSAGTSVYEQYF.